These T cell receptor beta chains were read from a single sample in a study of shared clonotypes between healthy human individuals. Method: immunoSEQ multiplex PCR; TCRdb's copy keeps in-frame clones and lacks some. Of roughly 2,000,000 clones in the sample, about 93% were seen once. The sequencing sample was made of naive CD8+ T cells from PBMCs. These receptor sequences come from a young man in good health. Some clones in this sample may be carry-over from other donors' samples. The CDR3 runs from the conserved cysteine through the conserved F or W. D genes are given only for firm matches. Expanded clones are given a class, and other clones once, few, many or no size at all.

d_call	j_call	v_call	clone_size	cdr3_aa	cdr3_nt
TRBD2	TRBJ2-1	TRBV29-1	.	CSVLAGGTNEQFF	TGCAGCGTTCTAGCGGGGGGCACAAATGAGCAGTTCTTC
TRBD1	TRBJ1-1	TRBV6-5	once	CASRPDRVRAFF	TGTGCCAGCAGACCCGACAGGGTCCGAGCTTTCTTT
.	TRBJ1-1	TRBV9	few	CASSVEGRPYVDTEAFF	TGTGCCAGCAGCGTAGAGGGACGGCCTTATGTGGACACTGAAGCTTTCTTT
TRBD1	TRBJ2-2	TRBV30	.	CAWSARGTGITGELFF	TGTGCCTGGAGTGCCCGGGGGACAGGGATCACCGGGGAGCTGTTTTTT
TRBD1	TRBJ2-3	TRBV27	.	CASSTRDRGTDTQYF	TGTGCCAGCAGTACCCGGGACAGGGGCACAGATACGCAGTATTTT
.	TRBJ2-7	TRBV5-6	.	CASSWGSRYEQYF	TGTGCCAGCAGCTGGGGAAGTAGATACGAGCAGTACTTC
TRBD1	TRBJ1-1	TRBV28	.	CASSPTGVTEAFF	TGTGCCAGCAGTCCCACAGGGGTCACTGAAGCTTTCTTT
.	TRBJ1-4	TRBV5-1	.	CASRRHTSPNEKLFF	TGCGCCAGCAGACGCCACACCAGCCCGAATGAAAAACTGTTTTTT
.	TRBJ1-1	TRBV19	.	CASSPTVNTEAFF	TGTGCCAGTAGTCCGACAGTGAACACTGAAGCTTTCTTT
.	TRBJ2-1	TRBV9	.	CASSPYLSSYNEQFF	TGTGCCAGCAGCCCCTATTTAAGCTCCTACAATGAGCAGTTCTTC
.	TRBJ2-7	TRBV7-8	once	CASSLLRDPAHEQYF	TGTGCCAGCAGCTTACTCCGGGACCCAGCCCACGAGCAGTACTTC
.	TRBJ1-2	TRBV15	.	CATSKAGTNGYTF	TGTGCCACCAGCAAAGCCGGGACAAATGGCTACACCTTC
TRBD1	TRBJ2-6	TRBV27	.	CASSLSGTGGSGANVLTF	TGTGCCAGCAGTCTATCCGGGACAGGTGGCTCTGGGGCCAACGTCCTGACTTTC
.	TRBJ2-1	TRBV11-2	.	CASSLVRVVEFYNEQFF	TGTGCCAGCAGCTTAGTTAGGGTAGTGGAGTTCTACAATGAGCAGTTCTTC
.	TRBJ1-4	TRBV10-3	.	CAISGQGPNEKLFF	TGTGCCATCAGTGGTCAGGGACCTAATGAAAAACTGTTTTTT
TRBD1	TRBJ2-4	TRBV19	.	CASSAGTGGSQLAKNIQYF	TGTGCCAGTAGTGCAGGGACAGGGGGCTCGCAACTAGCCAAAAACATTCAGTACTTC
.	TRBJ2-7	TRBV6-1	.	CASSGWTESSYEQYF	TGTGCCAGCAGTGGTTGGACGGAGAGCTCCTACGAGCAGTACTTC